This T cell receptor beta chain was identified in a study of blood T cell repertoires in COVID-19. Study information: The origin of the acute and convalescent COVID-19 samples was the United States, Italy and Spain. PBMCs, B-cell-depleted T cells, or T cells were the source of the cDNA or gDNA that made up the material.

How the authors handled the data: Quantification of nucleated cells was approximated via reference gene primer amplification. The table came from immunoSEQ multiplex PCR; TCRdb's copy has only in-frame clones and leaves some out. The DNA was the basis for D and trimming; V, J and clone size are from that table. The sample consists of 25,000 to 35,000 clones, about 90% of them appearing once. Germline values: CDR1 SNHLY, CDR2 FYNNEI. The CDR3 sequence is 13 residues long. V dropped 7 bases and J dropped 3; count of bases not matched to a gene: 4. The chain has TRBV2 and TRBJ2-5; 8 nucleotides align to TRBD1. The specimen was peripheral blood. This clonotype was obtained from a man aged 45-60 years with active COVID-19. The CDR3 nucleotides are TGTGCCAGCAATATACAGGGGGAAGAGACCCAGTACTTC. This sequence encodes CASNIQGEETQYF.